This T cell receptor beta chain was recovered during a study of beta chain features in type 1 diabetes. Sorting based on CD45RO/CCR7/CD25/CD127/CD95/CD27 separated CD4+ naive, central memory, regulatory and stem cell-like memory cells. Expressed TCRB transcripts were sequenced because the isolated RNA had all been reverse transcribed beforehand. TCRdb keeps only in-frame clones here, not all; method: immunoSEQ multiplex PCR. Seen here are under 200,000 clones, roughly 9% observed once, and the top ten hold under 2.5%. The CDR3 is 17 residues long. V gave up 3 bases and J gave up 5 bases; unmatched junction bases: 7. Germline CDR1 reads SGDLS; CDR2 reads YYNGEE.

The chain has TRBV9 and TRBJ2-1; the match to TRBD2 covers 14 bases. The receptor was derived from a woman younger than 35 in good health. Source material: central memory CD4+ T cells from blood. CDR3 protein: CASSAGLAGVWNNEQFF. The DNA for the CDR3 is TGTGCCAGCAGCGCGGGACTAGCGGGAGTTTGGAACAATGAGCAGTTCTTC.